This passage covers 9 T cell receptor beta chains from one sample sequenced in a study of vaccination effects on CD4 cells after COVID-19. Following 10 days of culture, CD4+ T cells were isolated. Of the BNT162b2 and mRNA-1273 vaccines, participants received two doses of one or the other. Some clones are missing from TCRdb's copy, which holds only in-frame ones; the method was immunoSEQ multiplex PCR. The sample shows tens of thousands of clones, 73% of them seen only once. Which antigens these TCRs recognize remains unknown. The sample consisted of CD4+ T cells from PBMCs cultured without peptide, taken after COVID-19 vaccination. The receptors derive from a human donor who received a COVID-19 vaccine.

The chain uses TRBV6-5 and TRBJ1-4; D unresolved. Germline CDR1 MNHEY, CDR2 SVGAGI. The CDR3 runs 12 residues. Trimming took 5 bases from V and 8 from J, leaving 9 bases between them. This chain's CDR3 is CASSPLGEKLFF. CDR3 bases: TGTGCCAGCAGTCCGCTGGGCGAAAAACTGTTTTTT.

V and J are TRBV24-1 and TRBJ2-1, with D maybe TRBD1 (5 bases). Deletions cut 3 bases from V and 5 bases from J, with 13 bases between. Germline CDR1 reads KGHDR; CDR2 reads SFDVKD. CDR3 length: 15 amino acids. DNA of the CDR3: TGTGCCACCAGTGATAGTACAGGCCCGGACAATGAGCAGTTCTTC. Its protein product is CATSDSTGPDNEQFF.

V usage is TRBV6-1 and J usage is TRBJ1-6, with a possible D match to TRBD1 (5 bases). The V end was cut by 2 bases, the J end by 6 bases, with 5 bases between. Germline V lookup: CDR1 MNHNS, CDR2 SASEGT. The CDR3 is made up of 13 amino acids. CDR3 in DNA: TGTGCCAGCAGTGAACAGGGTAATTCACCCCTCCACTTT. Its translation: CASSEQGNSPLHF.

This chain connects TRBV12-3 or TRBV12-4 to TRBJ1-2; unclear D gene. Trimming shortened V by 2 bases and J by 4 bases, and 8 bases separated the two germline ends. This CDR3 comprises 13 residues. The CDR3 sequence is CASSLYGSYGYTF. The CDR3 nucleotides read TGTGCCAGCAGTTTATATGGCAGCTATGGCTACACCTTC.

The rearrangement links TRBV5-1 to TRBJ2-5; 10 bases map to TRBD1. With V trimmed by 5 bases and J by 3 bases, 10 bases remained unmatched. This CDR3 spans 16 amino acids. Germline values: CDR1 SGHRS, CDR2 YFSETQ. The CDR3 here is CASRYTGTGVKETQYF. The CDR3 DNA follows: TGCGCCAGCAGGTACACCGGGACAGGGGTTAAAGAGACCCAGTACTTC.

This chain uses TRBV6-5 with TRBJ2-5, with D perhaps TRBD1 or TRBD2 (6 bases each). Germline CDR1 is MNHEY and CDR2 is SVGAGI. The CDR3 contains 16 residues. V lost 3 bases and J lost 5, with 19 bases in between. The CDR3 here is CASSYSRGPMGETQYF. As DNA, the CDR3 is TGTGCCAGCAGTTATAGCCGGGGGCCCATGGGGGAGACCCAGTACTTC.

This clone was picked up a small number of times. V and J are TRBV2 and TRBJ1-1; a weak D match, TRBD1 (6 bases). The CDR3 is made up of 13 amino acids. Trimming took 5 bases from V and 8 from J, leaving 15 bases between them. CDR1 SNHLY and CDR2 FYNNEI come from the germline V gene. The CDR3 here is CASSTDRTLEAFF. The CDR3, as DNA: TGTGCCAGCAGTACCGACAGGACCCTCGAAGCTTTCTTT.

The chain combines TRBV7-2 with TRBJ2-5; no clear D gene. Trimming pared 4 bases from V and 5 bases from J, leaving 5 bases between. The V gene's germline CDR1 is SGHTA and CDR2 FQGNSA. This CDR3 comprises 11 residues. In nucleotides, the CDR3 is TGTGCCAGCAGCTCGTCCGAGACCCAGTACTTC. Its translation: CASSSSETQYF.

CDR3 DNA sequence: TGTGCCAGCAGTCCTGGACAGGGCGGCGAGCAGTACGTC. It yields the protein CASSPGQGGEQYV. The chain couples TRBV28 to TRBJ2-7; 8 bases are shared with TRBD1. Germline lookup yields CDR1 MDHEN and CDR2 SYDVKM. This CDR3 spans 13 amino acids. J lost 6 bases, V lost 5 bases, and 6 bases had no gene match.